This T cell receptor beta chain emerged from a study of T cells in localized non-small cell lung cancer. Adjacent lung lacking atypia came from at least 2 cm beyond the tumor margin. In its sample, this clone was seen a few times. Antigen specificity is unknown. Whole-study results and caveats: A raised T cell density in blood coincided with lengthier overall survival. Uninvolved nearby lung showed the greatest T cell clonality, exceeding that found in tumor. Adjacent lung was found to contain a median about 62 of the top 100 tumor clones.

V was clipped by 0 bases and J by 1 base, with 16 bases between them. CDR3 length equals 18 residues. Looked up from germline, CDR1 is LNHNV and CDR2 is YYDKDF (reference sequence). Some clones are missing from TCRdb's copy, which holds only in-frame ones; the method was immunoSEQ multiplex PCR. Of 1,500 to 2,000 clones in the sample, roughly 25% were seen once. Here the sequenced sample was normal lung tissue next to the tumor, taken before any cancer treatment. The origin of this receptor is an older female donor with stage II lung adenocarcinoma. The chain recombines TRBV15 with TRBJ1-5; no clear D gene. Here the CDR3 reads CATSRDPSQEESNQPQHF. The CDR3 DNA is TGTGCCACCAGCAGAGATCCGTCCCAAGAGGAGAGCAATCAGCCCCAGCATTTT.